This TCR beta chain was sequenced for a study of T cell responses to AZD1222 COVID-19 vaccine. Whole-study findings and limits: Seropositive at baseline were only a handful of AZD1222 recipients. The sample set comprised mostly white British donors with more females, and clonal diversity was possibly underestimated.

TCRdb's table, derived via immunoSEQ multiplex PCR, lists solely in-frame clones and lacks some. Among 110,000 or so clones listed, 70% to 90% were seen once. With respect to this clone: As yet, its antigen is unknown.

Trimming shortened V by 8 bases and J by 4 bases, and 14 bases separated the two germline ends. This CDR3 spans 13 amino acids. The material sequenced was peripheral blood, taken 28 days after the second AZD1222 dose. The genes are TRBV12-3 or TRBV12-4 and TRBJ1-1; possible D gene TRBD1, 5 bases. The clonotype comes from an adult who received the AZD1222 COVID-19 vaccine. The DNA of the CDR3 is TGTGCCAGCTCTCTGAGGGGCGGCACTGAAGCTTTCTTT. It is translated as CASSLRGGTEAFF.